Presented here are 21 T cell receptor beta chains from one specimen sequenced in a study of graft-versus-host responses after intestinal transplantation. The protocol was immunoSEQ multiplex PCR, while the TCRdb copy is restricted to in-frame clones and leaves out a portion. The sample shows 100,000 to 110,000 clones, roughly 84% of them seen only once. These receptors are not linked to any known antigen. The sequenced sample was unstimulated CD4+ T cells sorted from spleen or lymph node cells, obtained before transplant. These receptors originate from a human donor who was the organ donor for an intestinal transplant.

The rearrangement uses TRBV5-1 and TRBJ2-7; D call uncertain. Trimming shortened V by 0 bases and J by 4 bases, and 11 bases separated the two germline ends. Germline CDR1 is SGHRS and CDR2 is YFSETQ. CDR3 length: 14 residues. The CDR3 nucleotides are TGCGCCAGCAGCTTGGAGGCAGATGGTTACGAGCAGTACTTC. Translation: CASSLEADGYEQYF.

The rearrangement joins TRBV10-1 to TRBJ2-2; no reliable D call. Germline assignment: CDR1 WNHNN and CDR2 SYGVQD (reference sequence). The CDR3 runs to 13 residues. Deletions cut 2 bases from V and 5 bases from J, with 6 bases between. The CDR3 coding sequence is TGCGCCAGCAGTGAGAGACGTACCGGGGAGCTGTTTTTT. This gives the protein CASSERRTGELFF.

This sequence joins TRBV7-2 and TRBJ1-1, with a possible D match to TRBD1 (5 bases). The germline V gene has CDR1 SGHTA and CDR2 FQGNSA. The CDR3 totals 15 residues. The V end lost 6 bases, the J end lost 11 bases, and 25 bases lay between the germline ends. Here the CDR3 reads CASSQRHTPGQWAFF. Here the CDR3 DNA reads TGTGCCAGCAGTCAACGACACACTCCGGGGCAATGGGCTTTCTTT.

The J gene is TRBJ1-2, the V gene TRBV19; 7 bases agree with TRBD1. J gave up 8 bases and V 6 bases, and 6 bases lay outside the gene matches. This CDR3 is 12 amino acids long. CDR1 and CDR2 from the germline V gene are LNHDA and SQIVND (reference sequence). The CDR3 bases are TGTGCCAGTAGCCTACAGGGGAGCGGCTACACCTTC. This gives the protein CASSLQGSGYTF.

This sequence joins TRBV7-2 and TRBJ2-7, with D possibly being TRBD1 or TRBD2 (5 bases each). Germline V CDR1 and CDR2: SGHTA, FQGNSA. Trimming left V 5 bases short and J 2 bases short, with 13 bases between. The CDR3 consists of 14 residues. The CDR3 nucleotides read TGTGCCAGCAGCGCCTACCTGGGGGCCTACGAGCAGTACTTC. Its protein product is CASSAYLGAYEQYF. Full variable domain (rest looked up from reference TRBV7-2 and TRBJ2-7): GAGVSQSPSNKVTEKGKDVELRCDPISGHTALYWYRQSLGQGLEFLIYFQGNSAPDKSGLPSDRFSAERTGGSVSTLTIQRTQQEDSAVYLCASSAYLGAYEQYFGPGTRLTVT.

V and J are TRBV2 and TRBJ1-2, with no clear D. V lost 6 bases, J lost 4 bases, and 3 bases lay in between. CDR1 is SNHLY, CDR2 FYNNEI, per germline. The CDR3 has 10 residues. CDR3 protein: CASRSYGYTF. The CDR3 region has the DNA TGTGCCAGCAGGTCCTATGGCTACACCTTC.

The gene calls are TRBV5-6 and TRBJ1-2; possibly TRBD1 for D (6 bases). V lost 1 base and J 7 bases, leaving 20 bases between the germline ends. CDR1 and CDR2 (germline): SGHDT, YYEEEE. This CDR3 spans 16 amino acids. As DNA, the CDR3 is TGTGCCAGCAGCTTGACTAAAAGCAGGGGAATCGGTGGCTACACCTTC. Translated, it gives CASSLTKSRGIGGYTF.

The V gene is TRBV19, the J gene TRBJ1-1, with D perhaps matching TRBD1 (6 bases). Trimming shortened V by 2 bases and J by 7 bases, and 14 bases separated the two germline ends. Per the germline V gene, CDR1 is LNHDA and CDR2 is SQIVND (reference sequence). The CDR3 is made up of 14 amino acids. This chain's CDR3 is CASSIIQGIGEAFF. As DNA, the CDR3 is TGTGCCAGTAGTATAATACAGGGAATAGGTGAAGCTTTCTTT.

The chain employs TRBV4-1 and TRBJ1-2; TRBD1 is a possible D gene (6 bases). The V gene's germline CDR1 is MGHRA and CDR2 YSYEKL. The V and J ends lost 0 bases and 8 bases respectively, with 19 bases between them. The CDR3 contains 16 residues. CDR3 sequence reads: CASSQESGRGRGGYTF. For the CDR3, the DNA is TGCGCCAGCAGCCAAGAATCCGGCAGGGGACGAGGGGGCTACACCTTC.

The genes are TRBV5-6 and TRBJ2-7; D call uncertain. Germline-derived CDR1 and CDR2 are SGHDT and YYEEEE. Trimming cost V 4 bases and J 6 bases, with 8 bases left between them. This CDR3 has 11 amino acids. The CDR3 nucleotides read TGTGCCAGCAGCCTGTACTCCGAGCAGTACTTC. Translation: CASSLYSEQYF. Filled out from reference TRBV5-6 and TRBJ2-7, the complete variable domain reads DAGVTQSPTHLIKTRGQQVTLRCSPKSGHDTVSWYQQALGQGPQFIFQYYEEEERQRGNFPDRFSGHQFPNYSSELNVNALLLGDSALYLCASSLYSEQYFGPGTRLTVT.

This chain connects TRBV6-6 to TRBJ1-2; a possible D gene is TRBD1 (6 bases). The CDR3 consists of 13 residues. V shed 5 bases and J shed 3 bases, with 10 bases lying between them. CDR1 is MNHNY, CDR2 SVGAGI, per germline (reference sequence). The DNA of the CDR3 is TGTGCCAGCAGTCAGCAGGGGTACTATGGCTACACCTTC. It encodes CASSQQGYYGYTF.

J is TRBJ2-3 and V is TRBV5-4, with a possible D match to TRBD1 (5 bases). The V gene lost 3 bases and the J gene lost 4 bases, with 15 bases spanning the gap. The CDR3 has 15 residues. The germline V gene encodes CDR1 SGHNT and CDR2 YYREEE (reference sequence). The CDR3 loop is CASSSRLGQADTQYF. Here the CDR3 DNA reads TGTGCCAGCAGCTCCCGGTTGGGGCAGGCAGATACGCAGTATTTT.

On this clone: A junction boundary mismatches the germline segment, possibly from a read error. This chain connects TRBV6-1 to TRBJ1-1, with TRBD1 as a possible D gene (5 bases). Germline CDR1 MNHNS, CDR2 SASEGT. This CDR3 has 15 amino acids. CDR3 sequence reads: CASREGGTWNTEAFF. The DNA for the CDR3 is TGTGCCAGCAGAGAAGGTGGGACTTGGAACACTGAAGCTTTCTTT.

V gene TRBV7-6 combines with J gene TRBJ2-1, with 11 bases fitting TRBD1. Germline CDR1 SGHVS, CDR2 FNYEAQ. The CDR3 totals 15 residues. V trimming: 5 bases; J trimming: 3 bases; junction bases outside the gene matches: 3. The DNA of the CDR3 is TGTGCCAGCAGCAGGGGACAGGGGGACTACAATGAGCAGTTCTTC. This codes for CASSRGQGDYNEQFF.

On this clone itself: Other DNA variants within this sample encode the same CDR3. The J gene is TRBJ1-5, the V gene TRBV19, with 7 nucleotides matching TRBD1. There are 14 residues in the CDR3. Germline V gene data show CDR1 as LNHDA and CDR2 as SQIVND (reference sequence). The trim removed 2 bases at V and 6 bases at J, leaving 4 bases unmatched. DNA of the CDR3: TGTGCCAGTAGTATACAGGGGGGGGGTCAGCCCCAGCATTTT. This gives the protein CASSIQGGGQPQHF. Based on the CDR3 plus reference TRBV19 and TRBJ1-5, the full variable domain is DGGITQSPKYLFRKEGQNVTLSCEQNLNHDAMYWYRQDPGQGLRLIYYSQIVNDFQKGDIAEGYSVSREKKESFPLTVTSAQKNPTAFYLCASSIQGGGQPQHFGDGTRLSIL.

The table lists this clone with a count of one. The CDR3 is CASSTRGAGGQETQYF. The CDR3 DNA reads TGTGCCAGCAGCACTCGAGGGGCGGGGGGGCAAGAGACCCAGTACTTC. The chain has TRBV11-2 and TRBJ2-5; TRBD2 agrees at 9 bases. The length of the CDR3 is 16 residues. V shed 5 bases and J 2 bases; nucleotides not matched to a gene: 9. From germline, CDR1 is SGHAT and CDR2 FQNNGV.

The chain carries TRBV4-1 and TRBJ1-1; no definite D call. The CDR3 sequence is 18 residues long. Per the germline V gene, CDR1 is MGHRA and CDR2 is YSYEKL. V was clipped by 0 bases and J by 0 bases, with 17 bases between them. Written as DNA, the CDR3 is TGCGCCAGCAGCCAAGAAGTAAGTAGGGTACAAATGAACACTGAAGCTTTCTTT. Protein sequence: CASSQEVSRVQMNTEAFF.

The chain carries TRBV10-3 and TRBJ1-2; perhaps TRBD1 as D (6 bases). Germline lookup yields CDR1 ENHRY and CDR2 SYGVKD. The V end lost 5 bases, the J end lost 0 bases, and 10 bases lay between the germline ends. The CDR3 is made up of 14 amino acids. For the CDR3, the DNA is TGTGCCATCAGTTCCGGGACAACTAACTATGGCTACACCTTC. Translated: CAISSGTTNYGYTF.

The CDR3 spells CASSYRGGRETQYF. CDR3 nucleotide sequence: TGTGCCAGCAGTTACCGGGGAGGGCGAGAGACCCAGTACTTC. The V and J genes are TRBV2 and TRBJ2-5, with 7 bases fitting TRBD2. The CDR3 runs to 14 residues. The germline V gene has CDR1 SNHLY and CDR2 FYNNEI. Unmatched junction bases numbered 7, after V lost 5 bases and J lost 4 bases.

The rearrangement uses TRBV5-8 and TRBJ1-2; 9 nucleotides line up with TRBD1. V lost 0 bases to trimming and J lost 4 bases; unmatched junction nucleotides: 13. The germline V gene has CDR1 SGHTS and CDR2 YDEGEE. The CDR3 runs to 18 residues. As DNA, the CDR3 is TGTGCCAGCAGCTTGGGGGACAGGGCCCCATTTCGTAGCTATGGCTACACCTTC. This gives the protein CASSLGDRAPFRSYGYTF.

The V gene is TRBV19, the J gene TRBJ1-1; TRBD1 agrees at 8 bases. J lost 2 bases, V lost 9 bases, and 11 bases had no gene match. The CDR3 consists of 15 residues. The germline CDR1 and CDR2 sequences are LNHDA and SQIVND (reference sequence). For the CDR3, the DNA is TGTGCCAGCCTCCCCAGGGGGCGGGGAAACACTGAAGCTTTCTTT. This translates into CASLPRGRGNTEAFF.